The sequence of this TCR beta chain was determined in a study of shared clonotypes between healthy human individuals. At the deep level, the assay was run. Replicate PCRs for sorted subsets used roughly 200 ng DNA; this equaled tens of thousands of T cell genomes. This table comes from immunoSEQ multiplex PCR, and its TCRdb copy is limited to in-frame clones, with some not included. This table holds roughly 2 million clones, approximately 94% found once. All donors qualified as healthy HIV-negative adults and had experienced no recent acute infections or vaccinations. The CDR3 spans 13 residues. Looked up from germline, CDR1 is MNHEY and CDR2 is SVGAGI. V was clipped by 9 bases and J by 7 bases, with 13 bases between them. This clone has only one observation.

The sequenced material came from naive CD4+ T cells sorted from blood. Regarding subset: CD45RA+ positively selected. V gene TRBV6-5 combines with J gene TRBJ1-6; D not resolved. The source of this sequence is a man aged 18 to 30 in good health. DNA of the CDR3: TGTGCCAGTGGGCAAAACAGAAATTCACCCCTCCACTTT. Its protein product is CASGQNRNSPLHF.